This TCR beta chain was sequenced for a study of blood T cell repertoires in COVID-19. CDR1 and CDR2 (germline): KGHSH, LQKENI. V lost 4 bases, J lost 5 bases, and 15 bases lay in between. The CDR3 spans 16 residues. Clones were sequenced by immunoSEQ multiplex PCR, and TCRdb holds only the in-frame ones, with some missing. The sample carries around 250,000 clones, around 85% recorded once. The clonotype was recovered from a man aged 55-75 years with acute or convalescent COVID-19. The V gene is TRBV18, the J gene TRBJ1-6, with unresolved D. Input material: peripheral blood. The CDR3 DNA reads as TGTGCCAGCTCACTTAGACAAAACCACGATAATTCACCCCTCCACTTT. It is translated as CASSLRQNHDNSPLHF. Based on the CDR3 plus reference TRBV18 and TRBJ1-6, the full variable domain is NAGVMQNPRHLVRRRGQEARLRCSPMKGHSHVYWYRQLPEEGLKFMVYLQKENIIDESGMPKERFSAEFPKEGPSILRIQQVVRGDSAAYFCASSLRQNHDNSPLHFGNGTRLTVT.